The rows below give T cell receptor beta chains drawn from one sample of a study of beta chain features in type 1 diabetes. Here immunoSEQ multiplex PCR was the method, and the copy in TCRdb shows in-frame clones only, minus some. The table has roughly 40,000 clones, 49% seen once. The sample taken for sequencing was central memory CD4+ T cells from blood. The receptors were sampled from a woman aged 18 to 35 in good health. Both conserved end residues are part of each CDR3. Each record gives: J gene, V gene, D gene, clone size, CDR3 DNA, CDR3 protein. The D gene is left open where the match is weak. Only some rows state a clone size, as once, few, many or a class for expanded clones.

>TRBJ2-2|TRBV7-9|.|.
TGTGCCAGCAGCTTAGCCAGGGGGAACACCGGGGAGCTGTTTTTT
CASSLARGNTGELFF
>TRBJ2-7|TRBV5-1|.|.
TGCGCCAGCGCAGAGGGGAGGACCTACGAGCAGTACTTC
CASAEGRTYEQYF
>TRBJ2-7|TRBV10-2|TRBD2|.
TGCGCCAGCAGTGACCCGCTAGCGGGAGTTGCCTCCTTC
CASSDPLAGVASF
>TRBJ1-1|TRBV7-9|.|.
TGTGCCAGCAGCTTAGTCGGTACCAACACTGAAGCTTTCTTT
CASSLVGTNTEAFF
>TRBJ1-1|TRBV30|.|.
TGTGCCTGGAGTGGGGGGCTAGCAAACACTGAAGCTTTCTTT
CAWSGGLANTEAFF
>TRBJ1-1|TRBV18|.|few
TGTGCCAGCTCACCGCCCGGACAGATGAACACTGAAGCTTTCTTT
CASSPPGQMNTEAFF
>TRBJ2-7|TRBV7-8|TRBD2|.
TGTGCCAGCAGATTGGGGACTAGCGGGGGCTCCGAGCAGTACTTC
CASRLGTSGGSEQYF
>TRBJ2-5|TRBV6-5|TRBD1|.
TGTGCCAGCAGTTCCGGGACAGGGGGAGAGACCCAGTACTTC
CASSSGTGGETQYF
>TRBJ1-5|TRBV6-1|.|.
TGTGCCGCGACCGGGACTATGCATCAGCCCCAGCATTTT
CAATGTMHQPQHF
>TRBJ2-1|TRBV4-1|.|.
TGCGCCAGCAGCCAACTACCTAACTCCTACAATGAGCAGTTCTTC
CASSQLPNSYNEQFF
>TRBJ2-1|TRBV30|.|.
TGTGCCTGGACACGCCACAGGGTTAGCTCCTACAATGAGCAGTTCTTC
CAWTRHRVSSYNEQFF
>TRBJ2-1|TRBV29-1|.|few
TGCAGCGTTGGGGACAACTACAATGAGCAGTTCTTC
CSVGDNYNEQFF
>TRBJ2-1|TRBV6-1|TRBD1|few
TGTGCCAGCAGTGGACAGGGGGCGCGCAATGAGCAGTTCTTC
CASSGQGARNEQFF
>TRBJ2-7|TRBV5-1|.|few
TGCGCCAGCAGCTTGGTAGTCGGCTCCTACGAGCAGTACTTC
CASSLVVGSYEQYF
>TRBJ1-2|TRBV29-1|TRBD1|.
TGCAGCGTTGAAGAAGGGGGACAGGCTAACTATGGCTACACCTTC
CSVEEGGQANYGYTF
>TRBJ1-1|TRBV11-2|.|.
TGTGCCAGCAGCTCACAGGGGAACACTGAAGCTTTCTTT
CASSSQGNTEAFF
>TRBJ2-2|TRBV4-1|.|.
TGCGCCAGCAGCCAAGTCTTGCGGAACACCGGGGAGCTGTTTTTT
CASSQVLRNTGELFF
>TRBJ1-1|TRBV13|.|.
TGTGCCAGCACCTCCTGGACAGAGAACACTGAAGCTTTCTTT
CASTSWTENTEAFF
>TRBJ1-5|TRBV11-2|TRBD1|.
TGTGCCAGCAGCTTAGATCGGGGACAGGGGTTGCCCCAGCATTTT
CASSLDRGQGLPQHF
>TRBJ2-1|TRBV21-1|.|.
TGTGCCAGCAGCAAGGTAGAGGGATATGAGCAGTTCTTC
CASSKVEGYEQFF
>TRBJ2-1|TRBV7-3|.|.
TGTGCCAGCAGCGTAGGTTGGGGCCCCTACAATGAGCAGTTCTTC
CASSVGWGPYNEQFF
>TRBJ1-6|TRBV21-1|.|.
TGTGCCAGCAGCTTCTTCCGGGACAGGGGGCTGAATTCACCCCTCCACTTT
CASSFFRDRGLNSPLHF
>TRBJ1-1|TRBV5-1|.|.
TGCGCCAGCCGAATACAGGGAAATACTGAAGCTTTCTTT
CASRIQGNTEAFF
>TRBJ1-6|TRBV23-1|.|.
TGCGCCAGCAGTCACTCCTTGGACGGACTACCCCAGCCCCTCCACTTT
CASSHSLDGLPQPLHF
>TRBJ2-7|TRBV5-4|TRBD2|few
TGTGCCAGCAATGGGGGGGACTACGAGCAGTACTTC
CASNGGDYEQYF
>TRBJ2-5|TRBV6-5|.|.
TGTGCCAGCAGTTACGACAGAGCCCAGTACTTC
CASSYDRAQYF
>TRBJ2-3|TRBV4-1|.|few
TGCGCCAGCAGCCACGAGAACACAGATACGCAGTATTTT
CASSHENTDTQYF
>TRBJ2-1|TRBV2|.|.
TGTGCCAGCAGCGGTTGGCACAGGGTGAAATGGTCTACAGATGAGCAGTTCTTC
CASSGWHRVKWSTDEQFF
>TRBJ2-1|TRBV5-6|.|once
TGTGCCAGCAGCTTGGACAGATTCGGTGAGCAGTTCTTC
CASSLDRFGEQFF
>TRBJ2-7|TRBV2|TRBD2|.
TGTGCCAGCAGTGAGGTGAGACTAGCGGGAACCCACGAGCAGTACTTC
CASSEVRLAGTHEQYF
>TRBJ2-5|TRBV5-1|TRBD1|.
TGCGCCAGCAGCTTGTACAGGGGACAAGAGACCCAGTACTTC
CASSLYRGQETQYF
>TRBJ1-1|TRBV6-5|.|.
TGTGCCAGCAGTTACTCGAGCACAGGGGAAGCTTTCTTT
CASSYSSTGEAFF
>TRBJ1-3|TRBV7-9|.|.
TGTGCCAGCAGCCTCTCGGGGAGCTCTGGAAACACCATATATTTT
CASSLSGSSGNTIYF
>TRBJ2-5|TRBV2|TRBD2|.
TGTGCCAGCAGAGCTAGATCCGGGACTAGCGGGAACCAAGAGACCCAGTACTTC
CASRARSGTSGNQETQYF
>TRBJ2-7|TRBV7-2|.|few
TGTGCCAGCAGCCCGAACAGGGAAGTGCAGTACTTC
CASSPNREVQYF
>TRBJ1-5|TRBV5-4|TRBD1|.
TGTGCCAGCAGCTTGGAGGGGACAGGGGCTCAGCATTTT
CASSLEGTGAQHF
>TRBJ2-3|TRBV5-6|.|few
TGTGCCAGCAGCTTTCGACGAGAGGGCCTCCTCCTCACAGATACGCAGTATTTT
CASSFRREGLLLTDTQYF
>TRBJ2-5|TRBV18|TRBD2|.
TGTGCCAGCTCACCAACGGGAGGGCCGGAGACCCAGTACTTC
CASSPTGGPETQYF
>TRBJ1-2|TRBV15|.|.
TGTGCCACCAGCAGAGCTGGTAGTGGTGGCTACACCTTC
CATSRAGSGGYTF
>TRBJ2-1|TRBV6-7|TRBD1|few
TGTGCCAGCAGTTACATAACCGGGACAGGGGCCAGCAATGAGCAGTTCTTC
CASSYITGTGASNEQFF
>TRBJ2-1|TRBV19|TRBD2|.
TGTGCCAGTAGTATAAGGGGGGTAGCGGGGGGGTTGAGGAATGAGCAGTTCTTC
CASSIRGVAGGLRNEQFF
>TRBJ1-2|TRBV4-1|.|.
TGCGCCAGCAGCCGCCCCCCCGCGGGTAGGGGCTACACCTTC
CASSRPPAGRGYTF
>TRBJ2-5|TRBV28|.|.
TGTGCCAGCAGTCCCTCCCTGTGGGCGGGATACCAAGAGACCCAGTACTTC
CASSPSLWAGYQETQYF
>TRBJ1-6|TRBV27|TRBD1|.
TGTGCCAGCAGTTTCCGGGACAGCGGCTATAATTCACCCCTCCACTTT
CASSFRDSGYNSPLHF
>TRBJ2-7|TRBV25-1|.|few
TGTGCCAGCAGTGAATCCGTGGGTGAACGGCGGGCGAAGCAGTACTTC
CASSESVGERRAKQYF
>TRBJ2-1|TRBV6-5|TRBD2|.
TGTGCCAGCAGTTACTCGACTAGCGGCCCCGGGGGTGAGCAGTTCTTC
CASSYSTSGPGGEQFF
>TRBJ2-3|TRBV7-9|.|.
TGTGCCAGCAGCTTTTCCCCAGGGGCGGATACGCAGTATTTT
CASSFSPGADTQYF
>TRBJ2-5|TRBV18|.|few
TGTGCCAGCTCACCACGAGTAGCGGACTACCAAGAGACCCAGTACTTC
CASSPRVADYQETQYF
>TRBJ2-2|TRBV5-1|.|few
TGCGCCAGCAGCGCACAGGGACGGAACACCGGGGAGCTGTTTTTT
CASSAQGRNTGELFF
>TRBJ1-5|TRBV10-3|.|few
TGTGCCATCAGTGAGGCAGGGAATCAGCCCCAGCATTTT
CAISEAGNQPQHF
>TRBJ1-5|TRBV27|TRBD1|.
TGTGCCAGCAGTCCAGGGGGTAGCAATCAGCCCCAGCATTTT
CASSPGGSNQPQHF
>TRBJ2-2|TRBV10-3|.|.
TGTGCCATCAGTGACAGGGGAAACACCGGGGAGCTGTTTTTT
CAISDRGNTGELFF
>TRBJ2-5|TRBV7-9|TRBD1|.
TGTGCCAGCAGCCTCGGTCAGGGGGAAGAGACCCAGTACTTC
CASSLGQGEETQYF
>TRBJ2-5|TRBV5-1|TRBD2|.
TGCGCCAGCAGCTTGCTAGCGGGGGGAGAGACCCAGTACTTC
CASSLLAGGETQYF
>TRBJ2-3|TRBV7-9|TRBD1|.
TGTGCCAGCAGCTCCCCAGGGGGTGTTAGCACAGATACGCAGTATTTT
CASSSPGGVSTDTQYF